Here is one T cell receptor beta chain with its context. The data stem from a study of blood T cell repertoires in COVID-19. Germline values: CDR1 MNHEY, CDR2 SVGAGI. V trimming: 5 bases; J trimming: 12 bases; junction bases outside the gene matches: 7. The CDR3 has 14 residues. Original processing notes: Scientists estimated how many nucleated cells there were by amplifying reference gene primers. The method was immunoSEQ multiplex PCR; TCRdb's version includes in-frame clones alone and lacks a portion of them. The V and J calls and the clone size are those of that table, but D and trimming were determined from the DNA. The sample lists over 35,000 clones; about 85% were seen once.

This receptor was taken from a human donor in a cohort sampled during active COVID-19. V gene TRBV6-5 combines with J gene TRBJ1-6; 10 nucleotides align to TRBD1. The source material was peripheral blood. DNA of the CDR3: TGTGCCAGCAGTCCCGGGACAGGGGATCGACCCCTCCACTTT. Its protein is CASSPGTGDRPLHF.